This TCR beta chain was sequenced in a study of blood T cell repertoires in COVID-19 (dated by TCRdb to the early 2020s). Some background on the complete study: The collaborator samples originated in the United States, Italy and Spain and spanned the acute and convalescent phases of COVID-19. Sample metadata almost always included a de-identified subject ID, COVID-19 status, age in years and sex. The dataset comprised deeply sampled blood TCRbeta repertoires from subjects exposed to, actively infected with, or recovered from COVID-19. Samples were obtained from the ongoing ImmuneRACE study (first 160 participants) and from over 1,000 subjects provided by 6 global collaborators. The repertoires were made available in a free public database intended to serve as a resource for research on the immune response to SARS-CoV-2. The material from the prospective study consisted of cDNA or gDNA derived from T cells, B-cell-depleted T cells, or PBMCs. Where available, HLA class I and class II types were obtained from metadata supplied by the sample provider rather than from assay-based typing.

Of note for this clone: Its antigen is still unknown. The record has no base qualities; no much larger clone is one base away.

The study at large found these results: The amount of clinical and demographic metadata varied by source and participant and was provided uncurated.

The collaborating institutions used their own protocols to collect whole blood in K2EDTA tubes. For TCRbeta analysis, collaborator samples were shipped as frozen whole blood, as isolated PBMCs, or as DNA extracted from either sample type. The immunoSEQ Assay, a bias-controlled multiplex PCR, was used to amplify TCRbeta CDR3 regions from genomic DNA. In the original analysis: The number of nucleated cells in each sample was estimated from the amplification of reference gene primers within the assay. To quantify the absolute abundance of each unique TCRbeta CDR3 rearrangement, sequence reads were collapsed and filtered. For each sample, productive Simpson clonality was calculated by taking the square root of Simpson's diversity index across productive rearrangements. TCRdb limited this immuneACCESS table to in-frame rearrangements with V and J called. A share of clones is missing; checked studies link under half to unresolved V genes, and the rest is unexplained. The V and J calls and clone size come from that table; D and trimming were worked out from the DNA. The sample profile shows approximately 99,000 clones; over 65% of them were found once. The top ten clones comprise around 1.9% of the sample.

CDR1 and CDR2 are read off the germline V gene as SGHTA and FQGNSA. Its CDR3 holds 18 amino acids, cysteine through phenylalanine. Only the CDR3 DNA is retained, 54 bases long and in frame from the first base. At the junction V is shortened by 4 bases and J by 0 bases; bases outside the gene matches: 13. Sequencing was carried out using peripheral blood. This TCR came from a middle-aged woman with acute or convalescent COVID-19. This sequence uses TRBV7-2 and TRBJ2-7; TRBD2 fits 9 bases in the junction. The CDR3 corresponds to CASSSRTTSGRSSYEQYF. The sequenced DNA is TGTGCCAGCAGCTCCCGAACCACTAGCGGGCGGAGCTCCTACGAGCAGTACTTC.